This T cell receptor (beta chain) emerged from a study of early T cells in non-severe SARS-CoV-2 infection. Individual cDNA molecules were tagged with unique molecular identifiers, the study reported. Via MiXCR, TCRdb re-called the 5' RACE reads, giving one row per CDR3 protein. The data hold over 80,000 distinct CDR3 sequences, with roughly 12% observed a single time. This clonotype was seen ten or more times. After removal of 1 base from V and 3 bases from J, the junction contained 4 bases not matched to a gene. The germline gives CDR1 SGHDN, CDR2 FVKESK. The CDR3 contains 15 residues. This TCR was sampled from an adult who was a healthcare worker with PCR-confirmed SARS-CoV-2 infection or an uninfected control (not recorded which). This chain uses TRBV14 with TRBJ1-2; 8 nucleotides line up with TRBD1. This sample comprised whole blood, obtained at baseline. CDR3 nucleotides: TGTGCCAGCAGCCAAGGGACAGGGCTTTACTATGGCTACACCTTC. Its translation: CASSQGTGLYYGYTF.